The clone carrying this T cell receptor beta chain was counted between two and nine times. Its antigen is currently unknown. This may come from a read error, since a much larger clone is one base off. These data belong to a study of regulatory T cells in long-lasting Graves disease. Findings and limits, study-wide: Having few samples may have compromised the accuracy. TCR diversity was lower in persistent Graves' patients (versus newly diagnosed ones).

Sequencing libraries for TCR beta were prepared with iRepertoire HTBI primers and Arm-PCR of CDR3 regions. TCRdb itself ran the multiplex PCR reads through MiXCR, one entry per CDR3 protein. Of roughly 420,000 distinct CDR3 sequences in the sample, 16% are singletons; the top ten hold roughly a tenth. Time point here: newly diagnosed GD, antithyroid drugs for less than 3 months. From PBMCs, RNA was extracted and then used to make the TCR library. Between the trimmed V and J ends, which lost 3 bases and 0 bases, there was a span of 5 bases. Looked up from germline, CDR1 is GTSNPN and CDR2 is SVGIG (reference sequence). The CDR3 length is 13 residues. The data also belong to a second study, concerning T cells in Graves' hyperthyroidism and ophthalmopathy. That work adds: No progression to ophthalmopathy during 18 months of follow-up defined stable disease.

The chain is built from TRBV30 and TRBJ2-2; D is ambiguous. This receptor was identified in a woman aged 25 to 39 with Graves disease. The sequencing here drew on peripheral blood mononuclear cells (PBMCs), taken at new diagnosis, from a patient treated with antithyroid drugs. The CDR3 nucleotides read TGTGCCTGGAGCGGCACGAACACCGGGGAGCTGTTTTTT. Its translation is CAWSGTNTGELFF.